This T cell receptor beta chain was sequenced for a study of T cells in narcolepsy. Points from the study as a whole: Autoreactive clonotypes reportedly recurred in blood of same and different patients, not controls. HCRT-specific and TRIB2-specific autoreactive clonotypes appeared among same-patient CSF and blood CD4+ clonotypes.

The germline V and J ends were trimmed by 2 bases and 5 bases, with 13 bases remaining between them. The CDR3 runs to 14 residues. Looked up from germline, CDR1 is SGDLS and CDR2 is YYNGEE. As for this clone: The antigen remains unidentified.

Data came from immunoSEQ multiplex PCR; TCRdb stores just in-frame clones and leaves some out. The sample lists more than 30,000 clones; roughly 80% were seen once. The V gene is TRBV9, the J gene TRBJ1-2; a weak D match, TRBD1 (6 bases). This receptor was taken from a human donor with narcolepsy. The specimen sequenced was CD45RA- memory CD4+ T cells from PBMCs. The CDR3 coding sequence is TGTGCCAGCAGCGTCACAGGGCGAGGGTATGGCTACACCTTC. Protein sequence: CASSVTGRGYGYTF.